This TCR beta chain was documented in a study of CD8 T cells in Susac syndrome. Overall study: Each patient with Susac syndrome, at the time of blood draw, was therapy-naive, on corticosteroids, or on intravenous immunoglobulin alone.

Germline trimming cut 0 bases from V and 4 bases from J; bases unmatched to any gene: 3. CDR1 is LGHNA and CDR2 is YSLEER in the germline V gene. This CDR3 is 15 amino acids long. Reverse transcription used roughly 0.45 to 1 ug RNA and random hexamers. The CDR3 of TCR beta was amplified by immunoSEQ multiplex PCR across 54 Vbeta and 13 Jbeta. TCRdb redid the calling of the immunoSEQ multiplex PCR reads with MiXCR, one entry per CDR3 protein. The sample yields tens of thousands of distinct CDR3 sequences, approximately 93% seen once. Sequencing targeted TCR beta in T cells from blood (CD8+ and CD4+). Negative magnetic isolation gave CD8+ and CD4+ cells; FACS enriched CD8+ TEMRA.

The chain recombines TRBV4-3 with TRBJ2-3; 8 nucleotides agree with TRBD2. The sequenced sample consisted of CD8+ T cells from PBMCs. This receptor was taken from a human donor with Susac syndrome. CDR3: CASSQDTGGADTQYF. CDR3 coding DNA: TGCGCCAGCAGCCAAGATACGGGGGGGGCAGATACGCAGTATTTT.